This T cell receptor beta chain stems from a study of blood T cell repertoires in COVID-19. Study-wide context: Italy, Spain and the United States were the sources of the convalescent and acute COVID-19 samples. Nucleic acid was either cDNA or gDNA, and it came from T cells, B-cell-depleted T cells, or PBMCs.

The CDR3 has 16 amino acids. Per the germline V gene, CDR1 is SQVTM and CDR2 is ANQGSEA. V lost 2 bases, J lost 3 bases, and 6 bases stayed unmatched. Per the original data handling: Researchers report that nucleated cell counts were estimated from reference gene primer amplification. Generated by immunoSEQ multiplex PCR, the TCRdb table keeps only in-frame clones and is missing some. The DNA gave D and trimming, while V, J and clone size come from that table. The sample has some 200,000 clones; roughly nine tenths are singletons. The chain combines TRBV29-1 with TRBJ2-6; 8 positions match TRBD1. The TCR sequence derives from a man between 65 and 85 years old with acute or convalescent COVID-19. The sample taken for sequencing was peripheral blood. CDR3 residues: CSVEIGQGGGANVLTF. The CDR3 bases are TGCAGCGTTGAAATAGGACAGGGAGGTGGGGCCAACGTCCTGACTTTC.